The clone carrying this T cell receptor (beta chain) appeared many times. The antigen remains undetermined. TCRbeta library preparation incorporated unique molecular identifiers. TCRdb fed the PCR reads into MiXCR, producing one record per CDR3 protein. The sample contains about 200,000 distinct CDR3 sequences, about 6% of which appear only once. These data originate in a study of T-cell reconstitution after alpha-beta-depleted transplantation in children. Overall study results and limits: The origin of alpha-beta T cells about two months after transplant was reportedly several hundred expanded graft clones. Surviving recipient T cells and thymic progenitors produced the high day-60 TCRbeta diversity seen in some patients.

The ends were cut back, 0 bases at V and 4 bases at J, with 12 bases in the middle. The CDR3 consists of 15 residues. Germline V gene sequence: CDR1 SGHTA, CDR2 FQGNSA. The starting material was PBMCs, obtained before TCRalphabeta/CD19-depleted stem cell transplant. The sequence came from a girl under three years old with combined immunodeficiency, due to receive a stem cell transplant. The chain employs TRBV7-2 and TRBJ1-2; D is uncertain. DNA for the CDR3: TGTGCCAGCAGCTTAGCTTTTGATCGAGTCTATGGCTACACCTTC. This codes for CASSLAFDRVYGYTF.